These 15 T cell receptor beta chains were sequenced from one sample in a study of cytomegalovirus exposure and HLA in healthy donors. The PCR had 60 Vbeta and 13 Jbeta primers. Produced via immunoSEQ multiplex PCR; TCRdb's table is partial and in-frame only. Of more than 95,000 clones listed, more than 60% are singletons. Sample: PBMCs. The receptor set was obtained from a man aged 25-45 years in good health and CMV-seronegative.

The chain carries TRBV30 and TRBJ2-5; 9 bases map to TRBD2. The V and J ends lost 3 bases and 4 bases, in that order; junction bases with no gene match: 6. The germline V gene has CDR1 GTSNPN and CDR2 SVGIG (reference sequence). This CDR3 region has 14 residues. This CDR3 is CAWRKLLAGETQYF. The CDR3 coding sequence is TGTGCCTGGAGAAAGTTACTAGCGGGAGAGACCCAGTACTTC.

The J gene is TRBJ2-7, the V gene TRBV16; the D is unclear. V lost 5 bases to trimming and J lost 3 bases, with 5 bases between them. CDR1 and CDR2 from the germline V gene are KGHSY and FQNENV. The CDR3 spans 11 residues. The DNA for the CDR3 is TGTGCCAGCAGCTTTAACTACGAGCAGTACTTC. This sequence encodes CASSFNYEQYF.

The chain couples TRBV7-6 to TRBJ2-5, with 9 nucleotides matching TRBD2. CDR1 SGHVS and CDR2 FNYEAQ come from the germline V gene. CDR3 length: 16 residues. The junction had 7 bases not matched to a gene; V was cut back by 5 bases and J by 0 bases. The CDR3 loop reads CASSVSSGAYQETQYF. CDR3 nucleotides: TGTGCCAGCAGCGTTTCTAGCGGGGCGTACCAAGAGACCCAGTACTTC.

The CDR3 coding sequence is TGTGCCAGCAGCTTAGGGGCCGGTCTGGGAGCTGAAGCTTTCTTT. Translation gives CASSLGAGLGAEAFF. The V and J genes are TRBV7-2 and TRBJ1-1, with D unclear. This CDR3 has 15 residues. V lost 1 base and J lost 6, with 15 bases in between. Looked up from germline, CDR1 is SGHTA and CDR2 is FQGNSA.

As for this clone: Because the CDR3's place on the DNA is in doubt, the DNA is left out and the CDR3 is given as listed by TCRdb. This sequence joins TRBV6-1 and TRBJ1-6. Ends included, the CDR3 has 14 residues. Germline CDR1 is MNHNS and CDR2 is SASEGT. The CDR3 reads CASSSSSGGSPLHF.

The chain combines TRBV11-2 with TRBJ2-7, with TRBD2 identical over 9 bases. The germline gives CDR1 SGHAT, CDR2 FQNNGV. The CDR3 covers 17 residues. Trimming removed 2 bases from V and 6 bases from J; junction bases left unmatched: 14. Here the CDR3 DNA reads TGTGCCAGCAGCTTAAGCGGGGGGTGGCAGGGGGACGTCGAGCAGTACTTC. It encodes CASSLSGGWQGDVEQYF.

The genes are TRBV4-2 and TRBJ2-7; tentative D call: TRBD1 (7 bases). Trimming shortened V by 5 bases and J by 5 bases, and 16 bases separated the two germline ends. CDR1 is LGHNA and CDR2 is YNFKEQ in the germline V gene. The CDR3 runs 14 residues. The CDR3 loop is CASSAGGQGDEQYF. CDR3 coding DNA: TGTGCCAGCAGCGCCGGGGGCCAGGGGGACGAGCAGTACTTC.

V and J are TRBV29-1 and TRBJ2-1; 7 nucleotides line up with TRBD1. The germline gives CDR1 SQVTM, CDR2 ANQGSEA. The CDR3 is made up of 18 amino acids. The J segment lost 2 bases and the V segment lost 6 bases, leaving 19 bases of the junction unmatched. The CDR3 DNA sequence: TGCAGCGTCCGAATATGGGACAGCCGTACCATTACCTACAATGAGCAGTTCTTC. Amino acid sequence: CSVRIWDSRTITYNEQFF.

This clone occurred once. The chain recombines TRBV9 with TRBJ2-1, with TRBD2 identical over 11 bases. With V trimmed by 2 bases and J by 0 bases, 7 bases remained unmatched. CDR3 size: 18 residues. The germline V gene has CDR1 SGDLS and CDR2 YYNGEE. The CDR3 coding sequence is TGTGCCAGCAGCGTGGGGACTAGCGGAGGCAGCTCCTACAATGAGCAGTTCTTC. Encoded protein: CASSVGTSGGSSYNEQFF.

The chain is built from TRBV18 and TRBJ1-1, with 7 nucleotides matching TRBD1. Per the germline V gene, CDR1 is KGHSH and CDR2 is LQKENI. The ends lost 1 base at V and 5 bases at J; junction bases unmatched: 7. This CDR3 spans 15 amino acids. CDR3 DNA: TGTGCCAGCTCACCACAGACAGGGTCGAGGACTGAAGCTTTCTTT. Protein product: CASSPQTGSRTEAFF.

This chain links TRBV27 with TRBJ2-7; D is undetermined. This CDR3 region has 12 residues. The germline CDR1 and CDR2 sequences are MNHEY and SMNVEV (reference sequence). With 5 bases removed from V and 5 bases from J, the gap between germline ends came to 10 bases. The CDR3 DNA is TGTGCCAGCAGTCACCCCGGAGACGAGCAGTACTTC. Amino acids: CASSHPGDEQYF.

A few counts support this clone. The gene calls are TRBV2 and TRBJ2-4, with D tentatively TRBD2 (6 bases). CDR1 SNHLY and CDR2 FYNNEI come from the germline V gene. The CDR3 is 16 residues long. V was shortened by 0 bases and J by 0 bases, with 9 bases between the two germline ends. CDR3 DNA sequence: TGTGCCAGCAGTGAAGCTAGCGGAATAGCCAAAAACATTCAGTACTTC. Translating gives CASSEASGIAKNIQYF.

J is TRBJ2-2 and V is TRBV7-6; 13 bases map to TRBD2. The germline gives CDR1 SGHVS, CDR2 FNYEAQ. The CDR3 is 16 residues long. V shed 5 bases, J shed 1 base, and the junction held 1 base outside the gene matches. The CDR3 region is CASSRTSGGNTGELFF. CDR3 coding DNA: TGTGCCAGCAGCCGGACTAGCGGGGGGAACACCGGGGAGCTGTTTTTT.

DNA of the CDR3: TGCAGCGTTGAAGTCGTGGAGGGGCCGTATGGCTACACCTTC. It codes for CSVEVVEGPYGYTF. This chain uses TRBV29-1 with TRBJ1-2; possible D gene TRBD1, 5 bases. The germline V gene encodes CDR1 SQVTM and CDR2 ANQGSEA. There are 14 residues in the CDR3. Between the trimmed V and J ends, which lost 1 base and 5 bases, there was a span of 14 bases.

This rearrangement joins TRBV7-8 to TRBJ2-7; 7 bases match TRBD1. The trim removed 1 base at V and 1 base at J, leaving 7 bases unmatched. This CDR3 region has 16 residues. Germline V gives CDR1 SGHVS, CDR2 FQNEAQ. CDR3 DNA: TGTGCCAGCAGCTTAGGGGCGACAGGGACGTCCTACGAGCAGTACTTC. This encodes CASSLGATGTSYEQYF.